These 20 T cell receptor beta chains share one sample of origin, sequenced in a study of CD4 T cells in relation to SARS-CoV-2 and coronaviruses (dated by TCRdb to about 2021). Libraries were constructed by the immunoSEQ multiplex PCR assay. TCRdb re-hosts the immuneACCESS table, in-frame sequences only. Its copies lack some clones; in the studies checked, an unresolved V gene accounts for under half of them, and the cause for the rest is not known. Present in this sample are tens of thousands of clones, under 95% of which were seen just once. Roughly 0.37% of the sample rests with the top ten. Sequencing used naive CD4+ T cells from PBMCs. In the paper's terms, the cell subset or site label means: naive CD4+ T cells isolated by negative enrichment. All receptors derive from an adult with COVID-19.

This clone has a single count. The chain couples TRBV15 to TRBJ2-5; 14 nucleotides line up with TRBD2. There are 17 residues in the CDR3. The ends lost 3 bases at V and 5 bases at J; junction bases unmatched: 8. Per germline, CDR1 LNHNV and CDR2 YYDKDF (reference sequence). The chain's CDR3 is CATSRGTSGRWEETQYF. DNA for the CDR3: TGTGCCACCAGCAGGGGGACTAGCGGGAGATGGGAGGAGACCCAGTACTTC.

The V gene is TRBV4-1, the J gene TRBJ2-1; 11 positions match TRBD2. V dropped 0 bases and J dropped 0; count of bases not matched to a gene: 7. This CDR3 is 19 amino acids long. Germline lookup yields CDR1 MGHRA and CDR2 YSYEKL. The CDR3 sequence: CASSQDQGLADLSYNEQFF. The CDR3 DNA reads as TGCGCCAGCAGCCAAGACCAGGGACTAGCGGACCTCTCCTACAATGAGCAGTTCTTC.

This clone appeared once. The CDR3 loop reads CASSQFGSGRDFETQYF. The CDR3 bases are TGTGCCAGCAGCCAATTTGGTAGCGGGAGGGACTTCGAGACCCAGTACTTC. The chain combines TRBV4-2 with TRBJ2-5; TRBD2 agrees at 11 bases. V trimming: 2 bases; J trimming: 5 bases; junction bases outside the gene matches: 10. CDR1 is LGHNA, CDR2 YNFKEQ, per germline. The CDR3 spans 17 residues.

This chain joins TRBV7-9 and TRBJ2-7; 10 nucleotides match TRBD1. In germline, CDR1 is SEHNR, CDR2 FQNEAQ (reference sequence). V trimming: 3 bases; J trimming: 5 bases; junction bases outside the gene matches: 10. The CDR3 totals 16 residues. Written as DNA, the CDR3 is TGTGCCAGCAGCTTTCGGATCCGGGACAGGGGTAACGAGCAGTACTTC. Its translation is CASSFRIRDRGNEQYF.

The chain is built from TRBV18 and TRBJ2-5, with D perhaps matching TRBD1 or TRBD2 (6 bases each). The V end was cut by 2 bases, the J end by 4 bases, with 14 bases between. The germline V gene has CDR1 KGHSH and CDR2 LQKENI. The CDR3 covers 15 residues. The CDR3 nucleotides are TGTGCCAGCTCACCAGTCCAGGGGCGGGGAGAGACCCAGTACTTC. It is translated as CASSPVQGRGETQYF.

The chain carries TRBV2 and TRBJ2-5, with no clear D. In germline, CDR1 is SNHLY, CDR2 FYNNEI. CDR3 length equals 11 residues. V lost 7 bases to trimming and J lost 5 bases, with 8 bases between them. The CDR3 region is CASNRMETQYF. CDR3 nucleotides: TGTGCCAGCAACCGGATGGAGACCCAGTACTTC. The whole variable domain, filled in from reference TRBV2 and TRBJ2-5, reads EPEVTQTPSHQVTQMGQEVILRCVPISNHLYFYWYRQILGQKVEFLVSFYNNEISEKSEIFDDQFSVERPDGSNFTLKIRSTKLEDSAMYFCASNRMETQYFGPGTRLLVL.

The count of this clone is one. The chain is built from TRBV7-6 and TRBJ2-5; D is ambiguous. Germline V gene data show CDR1 as SGHVS and CDR2 as FNYEAQ. The V and J ends lost 1 base and 5 bases respectively, with 2 bases between them. The CDR3 consists of 11 residues. Written as DNA, the CDR3 is TGTGCCAGCAGCTTAGACGAGACCCAGTACTTC. Its protein is CASSLDETQYF.

The chain joins TRBV3-1 (or the pseudogene TRBV3-2) to TRBJ2-5; 7 nucleotides line up with TRBD2. The germline gives CDR1 LGHDT, CDR2 YNNKEL (reference sequence). The V and J ends lost 6 bases and 5 bases, in that order; junction bases with no gene match: 3. The CDR3 has 12 amino acids. The CDR3 protein is CASSWGGETQYF. The CDR3 DNA is TGTGCCAGCAGTTGGGGGGGGGAGACCCAGTACTTC.

The DNA for the CDR3 is TGCGCCAGCAGCTTGGGCAGGGACTACGAGCAGTACTTC. Protein product: CASSLGRDYEQYF. The chain has TRBV5-1 and TRBJ2-7; maybe TRBD1 (5 bases). CDR3 length equals 13 residues. Trimming left V 0 bases short and J 3 bases short, with 7 bases between. Germline values: CDR1 SGHRS, CDR2 YFSETQ. Full variable domain (rest looked up from reference TRBV5-1 and TRBJ2-7): KAGVTQTPRYLIKTRGQQVTLSCSPISGHRSVSWYQQTPGQGLQFLFEYFSETQRNKGNFPGRFSGRQFSNSRSEMNVSTLELGDSALYLCASSLGRDYEQYFGPGTRLTVT.

The sample holds a few counts of this clone. V gene TRBV9 combines with J gene TRBJ1-6, with D possibly being TRBD1 (6 bases). Germline values: CDR1 SGDLS, CDR2 YYNGEE. The V end was cut by 0 bases, the J end by 7 bases, with 11 bases between. The CDR3 covers 15 residues. DNA for the CDR3: TGTGCCAGCAGCGTAGTGGCAGGGGCAAATTCACCCCTCCACTTT. Amino acids: CASSVVAGANSPLHF. The full variable domain, in which reference TRBV9 and TRBJ1-6 provide the parts outside the CDR3, is DSGVTQTPKHLITATGQRVTLRCSPRSGDLSVYWYQQSLDQGLQFLIQYYNGEERAKGNILERFSAQQFPDLHSELNLSSLELGDSALYFCASSVVAGANSPLHFGNGTRLTVT.

This chain links TRBV4-2 with TRBJ2-1, with D possibly matching TRBD2 (5 bases). Germline assignment: CDR1 LGHNA and CDR2 YNFKEQ. This CDR3 is 16 amino acids long. Trimming removed 4 bases at V and 0 bases at J, with 13 bases between. CDR3 sequence reads: CASSPPAGSSYNEQFF. The CDR3 nucleotides are TGTGCCAGCAGCCCACCGGCGGGCAGCTCCTACAATGAGCAGTTCTTC.

The chain is built from TRBV27 and TRBJ2-1; 13 bases line up with TRBD2. The CDR3 length is 15 residues. Germline V gives CDR1 MNHEY, CDR2 SMNVEV (reference sequence). Trimming at V came to 4 bases and at J to 10 bases, leaving 7 bases not matched to a gene. DNA for the CDR3: TGTGCCAGCAGTTCACGACTAGCGGGGGGCGGAGAGCAGTTCTTC. Its protein is CASSSRLAGGGEQFF.

The V gene is TRBV19, the J gene TRBJ2-7; D remains unclear. Germline CDR1 is LNHDA and CDR2 is SQIVND (reference sequence). The V end was cut by 0 bases, the J end by 4 bases, with 22 bases between. CDR3 length: 18 residues. CDR3 in amino acids: CASSIDLFPTSWGYEQYF. Here the CDR3 DNA reads TGTGCCAGTAGTATAGATCTATTCCCCACATCCTGGGGATACGAGCAGTACTTC. Drawing the rest from reference TRBV19 and TRBJ2-7, the complete variable domain is DGGITQSPKYLFRKEGQNVTLSCEQNLNHDAMYWYRQDPGQGLRLIYYSQIVNDFQKGDIAEGYSVSREKKESFPLTVTSAQKNPTAFYLCASSIDLFPTSWGYEQYFGPGTRLTVT.

The rearrangement links TRBV18 to TRBJ2-1, with a weak D call TRBD1 (6 bases). Trimming took off 3 bases at V and 3 bases at J, with 12 bases between the two ends. The length of the CDR3 is 15 residues. The germline gives CDR1 KGHSH, CDR2 LQKENI. Here the CDR3 reads CASSPQTGLYNEQFF. In DNA form, the CDR3 reads TGTGCCAGCTCACCCCAGACAGGCCTCTACAATGAGCAGTTCTTC. Based on the CDR3 plus reference TRBV18 and TRBJ2-1, the full variable domain is NAGVMQNPRHLVRRRGQEARLRCSPMKGHSHVYWYRQLPEEGLKFMVYLQKENIIDESGMPKERFSAEFPKEGPSILRIQQVVRGDSAAYFCASSPQTGLYNEQFFGPGTRLTVL.

The V call is TRBV29-1, the J call TRBJ2-7, with 10 bases fitting TRBD2. The CDR3 totals 15 residues. J gave up 2 bases and V 4 bases, and 8 bases lay outside the gene matches. CDR1 SQVTM and CDR2 ANQGSEA come from the germline V gene. CDR3 DNA sequence: TGCAGCGTTGGTATACTAGCGGGACATCCCTACGAGCAGTACTTC. It encodes CSVGILAGHPYEQYF.

This clone was seen only once. The J gene is TRBJ1-2, the V gene TRBV30; D not certain. Between the trimmed V and J ends, which lost 1 base and 4 bases, there was a span of 4 bases. The CDR3 consists of 11 residues. CDR1 is GTSNPN and CDR2 is SVGIG in the germline V gene (reference sequence). In DNA form, the CDR3 reads TGTGCCTGGAGTGGCTTCTATGGCTACACCTTC. Translated: CAWSGFYGYTF.

The chain couples TRBV7-3 to TRBJ1-1, with 8 nucleotides matching TRBD1. CDR1 and CDR2 from the germline V gene are SGHTA and FQGTGA. This CDR3 has 15 amino acids. V was pared by 0 bases and J by 11 bases, with 11 bases of the junction left unmatched. The CDR3, as DNA: TGTGCCAGCAGCTTAACGATTAAGGACAGGGCAATGGCTTTCTTT. Translating it yields CASSLTIKDRAMAFF.

This chain uses TRBV10-3 with TRBJ1-4; 9 positions agree with TRBD1. V lost 0 bases and J lost 3; bases outside the gene matches: 5. Per germline, CDR1 ENHRY and CDR2 SYGVKD. The CDR3 spans 17 residues. The CDR3 here is CAISESDRGTSNEKLFF. Written as DNA, the CDR3 is TGTGCCATCAGTGAGTCAGACAGGGGGACGTCTAATGAAAAACTGTTTTTT.

The chain couples TRBV4-1 to TRBJ1-1; 9 nucleotides match TRBD1. With 4 bases clipped from V and 5 bases from J, the junction kept 14 bases outside the gene matches. Germline assignment: CDR1 MGHRA and CDR2 YSYEKL. There are 17 residues in the CDR3. The CDR3 sequence is CASSRTGGNVGWTEAFF. The DNA for the CDR3 is TGCGCCAGCAGCCGAACAGGGGGCAATGTGGGGTGGACTGAAGCTTTCTTT.

V usage is TRBV28 and J usage is TRBJ2-7, with D possibly being TRBD1 (5 bases). V lost 7 bases and J 7 bases, leaving 20 bases between the germline ends. Looked up from germline, CDR1 is MDHEN and CDR2 is SYDVKM. The CDR3 totals 14 residues. The CDR3 sequence is CASTLWAAKGEQYF. The CDR3 DNA is TGTGCCAGCACGCTCTGGGCCGCCAAGGGGGAGCAGTACTTC.